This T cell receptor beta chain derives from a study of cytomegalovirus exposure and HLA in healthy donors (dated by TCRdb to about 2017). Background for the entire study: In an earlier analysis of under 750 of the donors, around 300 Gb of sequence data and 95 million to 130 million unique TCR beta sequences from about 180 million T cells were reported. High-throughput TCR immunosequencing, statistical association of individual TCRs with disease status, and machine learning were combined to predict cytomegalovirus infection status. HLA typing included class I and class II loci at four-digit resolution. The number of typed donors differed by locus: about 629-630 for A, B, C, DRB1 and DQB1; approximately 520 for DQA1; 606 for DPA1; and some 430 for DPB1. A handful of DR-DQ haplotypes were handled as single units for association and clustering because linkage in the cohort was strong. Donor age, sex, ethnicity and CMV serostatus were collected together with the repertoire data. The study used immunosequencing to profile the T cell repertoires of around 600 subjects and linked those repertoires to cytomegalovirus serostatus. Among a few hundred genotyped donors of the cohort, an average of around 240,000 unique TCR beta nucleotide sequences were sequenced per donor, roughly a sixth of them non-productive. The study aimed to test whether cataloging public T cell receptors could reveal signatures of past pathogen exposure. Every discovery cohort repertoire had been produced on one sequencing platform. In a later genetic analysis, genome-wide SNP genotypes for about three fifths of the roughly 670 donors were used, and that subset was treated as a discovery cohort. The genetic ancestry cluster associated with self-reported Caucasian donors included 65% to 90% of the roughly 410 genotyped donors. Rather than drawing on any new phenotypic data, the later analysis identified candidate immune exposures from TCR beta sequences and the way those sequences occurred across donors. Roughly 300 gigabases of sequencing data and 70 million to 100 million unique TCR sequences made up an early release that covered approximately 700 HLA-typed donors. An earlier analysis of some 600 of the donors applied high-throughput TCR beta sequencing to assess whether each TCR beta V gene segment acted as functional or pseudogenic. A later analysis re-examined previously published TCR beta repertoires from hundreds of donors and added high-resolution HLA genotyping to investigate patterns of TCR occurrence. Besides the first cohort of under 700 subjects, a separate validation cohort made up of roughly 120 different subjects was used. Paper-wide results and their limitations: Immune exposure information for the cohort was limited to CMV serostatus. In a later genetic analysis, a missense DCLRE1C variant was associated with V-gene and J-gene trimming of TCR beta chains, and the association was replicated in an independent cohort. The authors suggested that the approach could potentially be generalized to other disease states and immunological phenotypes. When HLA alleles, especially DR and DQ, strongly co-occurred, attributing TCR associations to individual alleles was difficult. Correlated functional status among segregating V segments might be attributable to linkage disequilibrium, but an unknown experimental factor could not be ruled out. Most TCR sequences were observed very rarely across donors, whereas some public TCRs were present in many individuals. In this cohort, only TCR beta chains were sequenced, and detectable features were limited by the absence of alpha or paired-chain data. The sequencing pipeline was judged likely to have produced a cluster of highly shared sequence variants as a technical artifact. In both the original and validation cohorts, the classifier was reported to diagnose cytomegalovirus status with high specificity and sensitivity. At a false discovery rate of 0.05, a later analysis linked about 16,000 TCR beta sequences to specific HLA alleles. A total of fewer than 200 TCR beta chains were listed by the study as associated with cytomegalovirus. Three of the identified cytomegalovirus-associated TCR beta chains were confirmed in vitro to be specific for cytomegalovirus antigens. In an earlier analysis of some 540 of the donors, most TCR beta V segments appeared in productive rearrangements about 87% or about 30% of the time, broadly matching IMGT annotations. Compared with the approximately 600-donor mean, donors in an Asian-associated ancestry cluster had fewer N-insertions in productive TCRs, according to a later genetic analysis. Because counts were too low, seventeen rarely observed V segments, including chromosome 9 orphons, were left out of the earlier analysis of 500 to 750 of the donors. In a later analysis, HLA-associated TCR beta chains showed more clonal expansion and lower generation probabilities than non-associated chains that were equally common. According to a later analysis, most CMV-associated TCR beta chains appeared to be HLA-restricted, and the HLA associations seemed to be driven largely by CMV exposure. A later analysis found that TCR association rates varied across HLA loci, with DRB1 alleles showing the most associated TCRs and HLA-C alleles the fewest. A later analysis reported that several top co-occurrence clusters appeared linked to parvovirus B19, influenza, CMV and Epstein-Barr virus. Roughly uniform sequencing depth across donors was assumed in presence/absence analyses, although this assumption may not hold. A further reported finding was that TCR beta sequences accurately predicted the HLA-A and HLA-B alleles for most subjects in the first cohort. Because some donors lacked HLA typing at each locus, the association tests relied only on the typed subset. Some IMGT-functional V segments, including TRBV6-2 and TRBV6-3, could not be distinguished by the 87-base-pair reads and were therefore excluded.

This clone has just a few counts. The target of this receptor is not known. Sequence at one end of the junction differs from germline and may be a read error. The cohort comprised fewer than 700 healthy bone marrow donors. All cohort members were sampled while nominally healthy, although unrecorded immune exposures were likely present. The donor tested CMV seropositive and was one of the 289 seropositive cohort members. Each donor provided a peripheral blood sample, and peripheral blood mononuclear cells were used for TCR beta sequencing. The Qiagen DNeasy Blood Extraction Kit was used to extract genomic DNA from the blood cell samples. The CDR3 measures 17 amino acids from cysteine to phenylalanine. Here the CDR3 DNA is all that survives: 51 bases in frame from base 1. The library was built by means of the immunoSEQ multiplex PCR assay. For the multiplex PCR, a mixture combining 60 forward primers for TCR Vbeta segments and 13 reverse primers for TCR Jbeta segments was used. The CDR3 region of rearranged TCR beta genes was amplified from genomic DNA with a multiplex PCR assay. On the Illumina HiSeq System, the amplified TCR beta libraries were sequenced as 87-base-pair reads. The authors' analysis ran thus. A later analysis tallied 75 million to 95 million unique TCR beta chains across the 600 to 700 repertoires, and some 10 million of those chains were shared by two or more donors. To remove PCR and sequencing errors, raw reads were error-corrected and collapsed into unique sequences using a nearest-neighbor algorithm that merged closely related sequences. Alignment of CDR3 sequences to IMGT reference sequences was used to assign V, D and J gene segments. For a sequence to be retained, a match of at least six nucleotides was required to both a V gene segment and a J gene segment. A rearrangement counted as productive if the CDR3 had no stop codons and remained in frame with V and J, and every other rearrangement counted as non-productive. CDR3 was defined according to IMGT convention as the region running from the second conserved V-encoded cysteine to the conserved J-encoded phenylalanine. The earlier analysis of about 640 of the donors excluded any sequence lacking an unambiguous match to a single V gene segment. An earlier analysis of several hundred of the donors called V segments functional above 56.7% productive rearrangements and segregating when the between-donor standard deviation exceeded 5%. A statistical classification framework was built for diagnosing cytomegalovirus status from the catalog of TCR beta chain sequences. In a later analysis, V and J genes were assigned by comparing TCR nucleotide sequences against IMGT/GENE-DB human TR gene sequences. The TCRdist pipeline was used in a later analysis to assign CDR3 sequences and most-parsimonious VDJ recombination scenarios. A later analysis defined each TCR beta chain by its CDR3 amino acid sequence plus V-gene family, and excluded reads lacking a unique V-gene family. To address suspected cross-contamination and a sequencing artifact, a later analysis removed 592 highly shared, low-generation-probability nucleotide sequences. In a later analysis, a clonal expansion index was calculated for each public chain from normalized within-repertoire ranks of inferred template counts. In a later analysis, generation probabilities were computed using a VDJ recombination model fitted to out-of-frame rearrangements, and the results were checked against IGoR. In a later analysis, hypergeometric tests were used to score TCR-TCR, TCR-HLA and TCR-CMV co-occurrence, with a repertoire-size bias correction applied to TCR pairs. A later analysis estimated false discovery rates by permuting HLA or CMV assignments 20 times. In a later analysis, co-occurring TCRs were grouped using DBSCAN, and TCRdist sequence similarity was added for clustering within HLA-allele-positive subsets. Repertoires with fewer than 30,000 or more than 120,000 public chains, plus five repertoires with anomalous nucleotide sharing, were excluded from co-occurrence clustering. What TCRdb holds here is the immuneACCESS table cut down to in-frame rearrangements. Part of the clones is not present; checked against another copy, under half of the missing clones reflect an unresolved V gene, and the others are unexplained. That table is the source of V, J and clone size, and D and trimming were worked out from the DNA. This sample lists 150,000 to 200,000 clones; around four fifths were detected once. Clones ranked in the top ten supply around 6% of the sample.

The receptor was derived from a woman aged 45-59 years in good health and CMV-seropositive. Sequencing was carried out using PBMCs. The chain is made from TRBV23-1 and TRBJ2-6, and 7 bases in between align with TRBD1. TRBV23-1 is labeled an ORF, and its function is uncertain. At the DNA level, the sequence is TGCGCCAGCAGTCCCACAGGGGAGTCCTCTGGGGCCAACGGCCTGACTTTC. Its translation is CASSPTGESSGANGLTF.